This is a list of T cell receptor beta chains from one sample in a study of esophageal squamous cell carcinoma under preoperative chemotherapy. Each CDR3 protein is one row after TCRdb ran MiXCR on the PCR reads. Among roughly 15,000 distinct CDR3 sequences listed, just under 50% were seen once. Collection of the sample occurred from a patient given preoperative chemotherapy. The source of these receptors is a human donor with esophageal squamous cell carcinoma. The donor label of this sample is uncertain. Each CDR3 is given with its conserved first and last residue. The order of the fields is J gene, V gene, D gene, clone size, CDR3 DNA, CDR3 protein. The D gene is left open where the match is weak. Only some rows state a clone size, as once, few, many or a class for expanded clones.

TRBJ2-1,TRBV11-3,NA,NA,TGTGCCAGCAGCTATTCCACTCCGACCGCCCCCTACAATGAGCAGTTCTTC,CASSYSTPTAPYNEQFF
TRBJ1-1,TRBV12-3/TRBV12-4,NA,many,TGTGCCAGCAGAACCGGGACCCTGAACACTGAAGCTTTCTTT,CASRTGTLNTEAFF
TRBJ2-3,TRBV7-8,TRBD1,NA,TGTGCCAGCAGCTCCCTGACAGGGGCCGGGGCGCAGTTTTTT,CASSSLTGAGAQFF
TRBJ2-4,TRBV11-2,NA,NA,TGTGCCAGCAGCTTATGTGCGGGGCAGGGGGGCGGTGACAAAGACATTCAGTACTTC,CASSLCAGQGGGDKDIQYF
TRBJ2-1,TRBV9,NA,many,TGTGCCAGCAGCGGGAACGACCTAGGAAATGAGCAGTTCTTC,CASSGNDLGNEQFF
TRBJ2-6,TRBV6-1,NA,NA,TGTGCCAGCAGTGACTACGGATCTGGGGCCAACGTCCTGACTTTC,CASSDYGSGANVLTF
TRBJ2-1,TRBV7-9,TRBD2,few,TGTGCCAGCAGCTTAGCGCCCAGCGGGAGTATCTACAATGAGCAGTTCTTC,CASSLAPSGSIYNEQFF
TRBJ2-7,TRBV12-3/TRBV12-4,NA,few,TGTGCCAGCAGATACGACGGGAGTACCGACGAGCAGTACTTC,CASRYDGSTDEQYF
TRBJ2-1,TRBV10-1,NA,NA,TGCGCCAGCAGTGAGTTGGGCAATGAGCAGTTCTTC,CASSELGNEQFF
TRBJ2-3,TRBV10-3,TRBD2,NA,TGTGCCGCGCACCGGGGGGGTGTTAGCGGGAGCCCAGATACGCAGTATTTT,CAAHRGGVSGSPDTQYF
TRBJ1-6,TRBV6-1,NA,few,TGTGCCAGCACCCAAGACAGTTGGAATTCACCCCTCCACTTT,CASTQDSWNSPLHF
TRBJ2-1,TRBV12-3/TRBV12-4,NA,NA,TGTGCCAGCAGTTTAGGGGCTTACAATGAGCAGTTCTTC,CASSLGAYNEQFF
TRBJ2-7,TRBV7-7,NA,medium-sized,TGTGCCAGCAGCTTATCGTTAGACGATTTACACAATGAGCAGTACTTC,CASSLSLDDLHNEQYF
TRBJ2-1,TRBV7-3,TRBD2,NA,TGTGCCAGCAGCTTAACGGTAACGGGAGGGTGGTTCTTC,CASSLTVTGGWFF
TRBJ2-3,TRBV7-9,TRBD2,once,TGTGCCAGCAGCCCCCCCGGGACTAGCGCCAAAGATACTCAGTATTTC,CASSPPGTSAKDTQYF
TRBJ1-2,TRBV12-3/TRBV12-4,NA,NA,TGTGCCAGCAGTGATAGCCGGGACATCTTCTATGGCTACACCTTC,CASSDSRDIFYGYTF
TRBJ2-7,TRBV12-3/TRBV12-4,NA,NA,TGTGCCTCCGGGGACGAGCAGTACTTC,CASGDEQYF
TRBJ2-3,TRBV19,NA,NA,TGTGCCAGTAGGGAGGGGATCGGGGATACGCAGTATTTT,CASREGIGDTQYF
TRBJ2-4,TRBV6-4,NA,NA,TGTGCGGGCCGTGGCGCCGTAGACCAGGAGATTCAGTACTTC,CAGRGAVDQEIQYF
TRBJ2-3,TRBV7-3,TRBD2,NA,TGTGCCAGCAGCCTCAGACTGGGGCGGGGGGACGGAGAGACGCAGTATTTT,CASSLRLGRGDGETQYF
TRBJ2-1,TRBV27,TRBD2,many,TGTGCCAGCAGTCCCCGGCAAGATATTAGCGGGAGGCATGAGCAGTTCTTC,CASSPRQDISGRHEQFF
TRBJ2-1,TRBV6-5,TRBD2,once,TGTGCCAGCAGGTTAGCGGGAGGGCCGGATTACAATGAGCAGTTCTTC,CASRLAGGPDYNEQFF
TRBJ2-3,TRBV7-2,NA,NA,TGTGCGGGCAGATGGCGCAGCGGAGCAGAGACCCAGTATTTC,CAGRWRSGAETQYF
TRBJ2-7,TRBV7-3,NA,NA,TGTGCCAGCAGCCTCACTAGTGCTAATGAGCAGTACTTC,CASSLTSANEQYF
TRBJ2-7,TRBV7-2,TRBD2,NA,TGTGCCAGCAGCTCGATAGCGGGGAATGAGCAGTACTTC,CASSSIAGNEQYF